These T cell receptor beta chains were read from a single sample in a study of T cell responses to AZD1222 COVID-19 vaccine. Profiled with immunoSEQ multiplex PCR; TCRdb holds only in-frame clones, not every one. The table includes about 180,000 clones, roughly nine tenths detected once. Material: peripheral blood, obtained on day 0 of AZD1222 vaccination. These receptors were collected from an adult in good health. Both conserved end residues are part of each CDR3. A D gene is named only where the DNA matches it firmly. Clone size is shown for a subset of rows, as once, few, many or a class of expanded clone.

D gene | CDR3 length | J gene | clone size | V gene | CDR3 DNA | CDR3 protein
- | 12 | TRBJ2-7 | - | TRBV28 | TGTGCCAGCAGTCCCTACGCCTACGAGCAGTACTTC | CASSPYAYEQYF
TRBD2 | 16 | TRBJ2-5 | - | TRBV25-1 | TGTGCCAGCAGTGACCGACTAGCGGGGGTCCAAGAGACCCAGTACTTC | CASSDRLAGVQETQYF
- | 13 | TRBJ2-3 | - | TRBV2 | TGTGCCAGCAGAGTCGACAGCACAGATACGCAGTATTTT | CASRVDSTDTQYF
TRBD2 | 19 | TRBJ2-3 | - | TRBV6-2/TRBV6-3 | TGTGCCAGCAGTTATCCGGGACTAGCGTCACATGCGGGCACAGATACGCAGTATTTT | CASSYPGLASHAGTDTQYF
- | 11 | TRBJ1-1 | - | TRBV29-1 | TGCAGCGCCGGATCCTTCCCTGAAGCTTTCTTT | CSAGSFPEAFF
TRBD2 | 17 | TRBJ2-3 | - | TRBV11-2 | TGTGCCAGCAGCTTAGTGGCTAGCGGGGGGAGCACAGATACGCAGTATTTT | CASSLVASGGSTDTQYF
- | 10 | TRBJ1-6 | - | TRBV20-1 | TGCAGTGCCACTCGGGACCGACCATACTTT | CSATRDRPYF
- | 12 | TRBJ2-7 | - | TRBV5-5 | TGTGCCAGCAGCTTTAGTGGTCTCGAGCAGTACTTC | CASSFSGLEQYF
TRBD2 | 16 | TRBJ2-7 | - | TRBV6-2/TRBV6-3 | TGTGCCAGCAGTTACTCAGGGCGGGGGTTTTATGGCGAGCAGTACTTC | CASSYSGRGFYGEQYF
TRBD2 | 15 | TRBJ2-1 | once | TRBV6-4 | TGTGCCAGCAGTAAAAGCGGGGGGGATTACAATGAGCAGTTCTTC | CASSKSGGDYNEQFF
- | 15 | TRBJ1-4 | - | TRBV7-9 | TGTGCCAGCAGCTTAGTCGAGGCGCTTAATGAAAAACTGTTTTTT | CASSLVEALNEKLFF
- | 14 | TRBJ1-1 | - | TRBV6-5 | TGTGCCAGCAGTTTCGGACACCTCGGCACTGAAGCTTTCTTT | CASSFGHLGTEAFF
- | 13 | TRBJ2-7 | - | TRBV9 | TGTGCCAGCAGCGTAGCCCAGGGAAGCGAGCAGTACTTC | CASSVAQGSEQYF
- | 13 | TRBJ2-1 | - | TRBV19 | TGTGCCAGTAGTCGGGACCGTTACAATGAGCAGTTCTTC | CASSRDRYNEQFF
TRBD2 | 14 | TRBJ2-7 | - | TRBV27 | TGTGCCAGCGCATCCCGGGACTACGGGTACGAGCAGTACTTC | CASASRDYGYEQYF
- | 12 | TRBJ1-5 | - | TRBV11-2 | TGTGCCAGCAGCTTAGACAGTCAGCCCCAGCATTTT | CASSLDSQPQHF
- | 12 | TRBJ1-6 | once | TRBV19 | TGTGCCAGTAGACCACAGACAGGTCTCCTCCACTTT | CASRPQTGLLHF
- | 16 | TRBJ2-7 | - | TRBV6-5 | TGTGCCAGCAGTTACTCGGTCCAGAGGGGCCTCTACGAGCAGTACTTC | CASSYSVQRGLYEQYF
- | 13 | TRBJ2-5 | - | TRBV6-2/TRBV6-3 | TGTGCCAGCAGTTACTCCGCAGAAGAGACCCAGTACTTC | CASSYSAEETQYF
TRBD1 | 14 | TRBJ2-7 | few | TRBV19 | TGTGCCAGTAGTGCAGGACAGGAAACCTACGAGCAGTACTTC | CASSAGQETYEQYF
- | 12 | TRBJ1-1 | - | TRBV5-1 | TGCGCCAGCAGCTTGGGAGACAGTGAAGCTTTCTTT | CASSLGDSEAFF
- | 14 | TRBJ1-3 | - | TRBV6-5 | TGTGCCAGCAGTTACTTCAACTCGGGAAACACCATATATTTT | CASSYFNSGNTIYF
TRBD1 | 14 | TRBJ2-3 | - | TRBV7-3 | TGTGCCAGCAGTCCCCAGGGGGCGGGGGATACGCAGTATTTT | CASSPQGAGDTQYF
TRBD1 | 16 | TRBJ2-7 | - | TRBV28 | TGTGCCAGCAGTTCCCAGGGGGCCCTGTTTCCCTACGAGCAGTACTTC | CASSSQGALFPYEQYF
- | 16 | TRBJ2-3 | - | TRBV5-4 | TGTGCCAGCAGCTTGGGCGGTAGGGTTAGCACAGATACGCAGTATTTT | CASSLGGRVSTDTQYF